A single sample is the source of the 10 T cell receptor beta chains below, sequenced in a study of radiotherapy plus CTLA-4 blockade in lung cancer. The repertoire was sequenced with immunoSEQ multiplex PCR; TCRdb's copy has only in-frame clones and lacks some. The top ten clones hold roughly 10% of a sample with roughly 80,000 clones, under 75% of them seen once. Material: peripheral blood, obtained from a patient treated with radiotherapy plus ipilimumab. Every receptor here comes from a human donor with non-small cell lung cancer whose response to radiotherapy plus ipilimumab could not be evaluated.

This clone has only a few counts. The rearrangement uses TRBV21-1 and TRBJ1-5; TRBD1, the table's D call, lacks a check against the DNA. TRBV21-1 is annotated as a pseudogene. The CDR3 is 14 amino acids. The CDR3 region is CASSQATGHQPQHF. CDR3 nucleotides: TGTGCCAGCAGCCAGGCGACAGGACATCAGCCCCAGCATTTT.

The DNA of the CDR3 is TGTGCCAGCAGCCGTGCAGGGAATAGAGGTGAGCAGTTCTTC. Translation gives CASSRAGNRGEQFF. The chain couples TRBV11-1 to TRBJ2-1, with TRBD1 as a possible D gene (5 bases). Germline assignment: CDR1 SGHAT and CDR2 FQDESV (reference sequence). Trimming removed 5 bases at V and 9 bases at J, with 17 bases between. The CDR3 consists of 14 residues.

The chain has TRBV11-3 and TRBJ1-2; 7 nucleotides align to TRBD1. This CDR3 has 13 residues. CDR1 is SGHNT, CDR2 YENEEA, per germline. V shed 6 bases and J 3 bases; nucleotides not matched to a gene: 4. The CDR3 here is CASSPDRDYGYTF. CDR3 in DNA: TGTGCCAGCAGTCCAGACAGGGACTATGGCTACACCTTC. The whole variable domain, filled in from reference TRBV11-3 and TRBJ1-2, reads EAGVVQSPRYKIIEKKQPVAFWCNPISGHNTLYWYLQNLGQGPELLIRYENEEAVDDSQLPKDRFSAERLKGVDSTLKIQPAELGDSAVYLCASSPDRDYGYTFGSGTRLTVV.

This clone was found once. This chain links TRBV5-1 with TRBJ2-7; maybe TRBD2 (7 bases). The CDR3 covers 13 residues. CDR1 is SGHRS, CDR2 YFSETQ, per germline. Trimming left V 2 bases short and J 5 bases short, with 11 bases between. The DNA of the CDR3 is TGCGCCAGCAGCTTAGGGGGGGACAACGAGCAGTACTTC. Translating it yields CASSLGGDNEQYF.

V gene TRBV5-1 combines with J gene TRBJ2-3; a weak D match, TRBD2 (5 bases). The CDR3 is 14 residues long. Trimming took 10 bases from V and 0 from J, leaving 15 bases between them. In germline, CDR1 is SGHRS, CDR2 YFSETQ. Here the CDR3 reads CASRRGTSTDTQYF. The CDR3 nucleotides are TGCGCCTCACGACGGGGAACTAGCACAGATACGCAGTATTTT.

This chain connects TRBV4-3 to TRBJ1-2; D ambiguous. The CDR3 has 13 amino acids. The germline V gene encodes CDR1 LGHNA and CDR2 YSLEER. Trimming removed 0 bases at V and 5 bases at J, with 7 bases between. The CDR3 loop reads CASSQETEYGYTF. As DNA, the CDR3 is TGCGCCAGCAGCCAAGAAACCGAGTATGGCTACACCTTC.

This clone was detected once. The chain combines TRBV5-1 with TRBJ2-5, with TRBD1 matching 8 bases. The J call may be mistaken, given a closer DNA end match to TRBJ2-7. The germline V gene encodes CDR1 SGHRS and CDR2 YFSETQ. The CDR3 runs 13 residues. CDR3 nucleotide sequence: TGCGCCAGCAGCAAAGGACAGGGCGACGAGCAGTACTTC. Translating it yields CASSKGQGDEQYF.

This clone was counted only a few times. This chain connects TRBV19 to TRBJ2-5; weak D call: TRBD1 (5 bases). TRBJ2-7 explains the end of the DNA better; the J call may be wrong. Germline V lookup: CDR1 LNHDA, CDR2 SQIVND (reference sequence). The CDR3 is 12 residues long. This CDR3 reads CASSMQGYEQYF. Here the CDR3 DNA reads TGTGCCAGTAGTATGCAGGGCTACGAGCAGTACTTC.

CDR3 loop: CASSLTSGPYEQYF. The CDR3 coding sequence is TGTGCCAGCAGCTTAACTAGCGGTCCCTACGAGCAGTACTTC. The chain employs TRBV7-2 and TRBJ2-7, with 8 bases that match TRBD2. With 2 bases clipped from V and 2 bases from J, the junction kept 2 bases outside the gene matches. The CDR3 covers 14 residues. Per the germline V gene, CDR1 is SGHTA and CDR2 is FQGNSA.

The rearrangement joins TRBV6-6 to TRBJ2-5, with D uncertain. Germline V CDR1 and CDR2: MNHNY, SVGAGI (reference sequence). The CDR3 contains 12 residues. Trimming took 10 bases from V and 5 from J, leaving 14 bases between them. The CDR3 nucleotides read TGTGCCATCTCAGGATCGACCGAGACCCAGTACTTC. Translated: CAISGSTETQYF.